Presented here are 8 T cell receptor beta chains from one specimen sequenced in a study of blood T cell repertoires in COVID-19. Using immunoSEQ multiplex PCR, the repertoire was profiled, and TCRdb retains in-frame clones only, with some absent. Of about 190,000 clones listed, about 83% are singletons. Material: peripheral blood. All receptors derive from a woman in her 70s with active or convalescent COVID-19.

The chain recombines TRBV4-1 with TRBJ1-2, with TRBD1 matching over 8 bases. Per germline, CDR1 MGHRA and CDR2 YSYEKL. Germline trimming cut 4 bases from V and 4 bases from J; bases unmatched to any gene: 17. This CDR3 spans 18 amino acids. CDR3 DNA sequence: TGCGCCAGCAGCCCCGACCAGGGGGCGCGGCGGGTTGGCTATGGCTACACCTTC. Translating it yields CASSPDQGARRVGYGYTF.

This chain links TRBV28 with TRBJ2-2, with 10 nucleotides matching TRBD2. The CDR3 has 17 amino acids. V shed 3 bases and J 3 bases; nucleotides not matched to a gene: 7. Germline CDR1 and CDR2: MDHEN and SYDVKM. The chain's CDR3 is CASSLGGLAEDTGELFF. The CDR3 DNA follows: TGTGCCAGCAGTTTGGGCGGACTAGCGGAGGACACCGGGGAGCTGTTTTTT.

V is TRBV28 and J is TRBJ2-7, with no clear D. The length of the CDR3 is 14 residues. The V gene lost 2 bases and the J gene lost 2 bases, with 10 bases spanning the gap. Germline V CDR1 and CDR2: MDHEN, SYDVKM. The CDR3 spells CASSLPAGTYEQYF. CDR3 nucleotides: TGTGCCAGCAGTTTACCGGCAGGAACCTACGAGCAGTACTTC.

The chain combines TRBV4-1 with TRBJ2-7, with D perhaps TRBD1 (7 bases). Germline V lookup: CDR1 MGHRA, CDR2 YSYEKL. The length of the CDR3 is 18 residues. V was shortened by 0 bases and J by 1 base, with 19 bases between the two germline ends. CDR3 loop: CASSQDPEGAGGSYEQYF. The CDR3 DNA is TGCGCCAGCAGCCAAGACCCCGAGGGGGCAGGGGGGTCCTACGAGCAGTACTTC.

The chain joins TRBV2 to TRBJ2-7; 9 nucleotides line up with TRBD2. This CDR3 region has 14 residues. J gave up 3 bases and V 6 bases, and 6 bases lay outside the gene matches. Germline V gene sequence: CDR1 SNHLY, CDR2 FYNNEI. The CDR3: CASRSSGNRYEQYF. CDR3 coding DNA: TGTGCCAGCAGGTCTAGCGGGAACCGCTACGAGCAGTACTTC.

The chain employs TRBV9 and TRBJ2-7; 7 bases map to TRBD1. After removal of 2 bases from V and 3 bases from J, the junction contained 5 bases not matched to a gene. CDR3 length: 14 residues. The V gene's germline CDR1 is SGDLS and CDR2 YYNGEE. Written as DNA, the CDR3 is TGTGCCAGCAGCGTTGGGAGACAGGGCTACGAGCAGTACTTC. Translation: CASSVGRQGYEQYF. Filled out from reference TRBV9 and TRBJ2-7, the complete variable domain reads DSGVTQTPKHLITATGQRVTLRCSPRSGDLSVYWYQQSLDQGLQFLIQYYNGEERAKGNILERFSAQQFPDLHSELNLSSLELGDSALYFCASSVGRQGYEQYFGPGTRLTVT.

The chain carries TRBV18 and TRBJ2-1; D possibly corresponds to TRBD1 (6 bases). Germline CDR1 KGHSH, CDR2 LQKENI. Trimming stripped 4 bases from V and 6 bases from J, with 13 bases between. There are 14 residues in the CDR3. The CDR3 DNA sequence: TGTGCCAGCTCACTAATCGGGACAACCAATGAGCAGTTCTTC. Protein: CASSLIGTTNEQFF.

The chain recombines TRBV5-1 with TRBJ2-2; 7 nucleotides match TRBD2. In germline, CDR1 is SGHRS, CDR2 YFSETQ. Trimming removed 4 bases from V and 0 bases from J; junction bases left unmatched: 3. The CDR3 is made up of 15 amino acids. The CDR3 coding sequence is TGCGCCAGCAGCCGGGGGGAAACGAACACCGGGGAGCTGTTTTTT. Amino acid sequence: CASSRGETNTGELFF.